This paragraph covers one TCR beta chain sequence. The antigen remains unidentified. This sample stems from a study of Ad26.COV2.S vaccination and SARS-CoV-2 variants. Study at large: Vaccine-arm donor from the placebo-controlled COV1001 Ad26.COV2.S trial. Overall study findings and caveats: Non-spike TCR breadth did not differ much between vaccine and placebo recipients.

Germline CDR1 is SGHTA and CDR2 is FQGTGA. Trimming cost V 5 bases and J 1 base; bases outside gene matches: 7. The CDR3 contains 15 residues. TCRdb's table, derived via immunoSEQ multiplex PCR, lists solely in-frame clones and lacks some. Of hundreds of thousands of clones listed, roughly 86% are singletons. As for treatment: around 19 received Ad26.COV2.S at low or high dose, single or two shots; roughly 5 received placebo; per-sample allocation not given. Sampling occurred on day 63 after the first vaccine or placebo injection. Whoever gave the sample was an adult aged 18-55 years in Boston. Vaccination used an Ad26 vector expressing Wuhan-strain SARS-CoV-2 spike.

The chain is built from TRBV7-3 and TRBJ2-7, with 8 bases aligning to TRBD2. The starting material was peripheral blood, obtained in a trial of Ad26.COV2.S vaccine versus placebo. This TCR was sampled from a person aged 18-60 years who received the Ad26.COV2.S COVID-19 vaccine or a placebo. CDR3 residues: CASSTTGGGSYEQYF. The DNA of the CDR3 is TGTGCCAGCAGCACCACGGGAGGGGGTTCCTACGAGCAGTACTTC.